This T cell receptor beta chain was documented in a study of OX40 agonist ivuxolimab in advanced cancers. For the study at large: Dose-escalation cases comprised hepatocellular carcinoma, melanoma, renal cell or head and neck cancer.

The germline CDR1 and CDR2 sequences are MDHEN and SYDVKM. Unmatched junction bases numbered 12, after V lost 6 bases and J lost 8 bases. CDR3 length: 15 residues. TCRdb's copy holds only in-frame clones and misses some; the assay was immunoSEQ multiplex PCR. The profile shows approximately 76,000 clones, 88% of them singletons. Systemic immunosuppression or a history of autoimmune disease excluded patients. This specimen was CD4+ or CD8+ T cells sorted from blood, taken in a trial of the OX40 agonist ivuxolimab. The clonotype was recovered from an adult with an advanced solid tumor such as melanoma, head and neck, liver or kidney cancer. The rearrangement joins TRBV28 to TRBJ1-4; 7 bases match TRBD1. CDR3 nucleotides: TGTGCCAGCAGCCCCCCCGGGACAGACGGAGAAAAACTGTTTTTT. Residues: CASSPPGTDGEKLFF.